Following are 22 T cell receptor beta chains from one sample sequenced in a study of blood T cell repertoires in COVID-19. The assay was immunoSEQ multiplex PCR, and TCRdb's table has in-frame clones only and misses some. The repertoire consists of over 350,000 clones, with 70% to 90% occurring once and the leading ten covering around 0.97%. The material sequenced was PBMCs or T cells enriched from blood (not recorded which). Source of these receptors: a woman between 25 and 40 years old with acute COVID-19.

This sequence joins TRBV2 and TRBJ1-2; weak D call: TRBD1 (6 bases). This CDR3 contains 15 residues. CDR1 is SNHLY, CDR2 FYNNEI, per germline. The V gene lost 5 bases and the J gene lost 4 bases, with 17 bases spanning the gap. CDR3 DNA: TGTGCCAGCAGTCTGAAGGGGGGGCCAGGCTATGGCTACACCTTC. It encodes CASSLKGGPGYGYTF.

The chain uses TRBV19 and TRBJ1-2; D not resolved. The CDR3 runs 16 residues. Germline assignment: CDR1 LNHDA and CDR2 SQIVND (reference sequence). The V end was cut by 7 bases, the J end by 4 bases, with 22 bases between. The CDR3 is CASTNNGERAGYGYTF. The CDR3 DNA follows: TGTGCCAGTACCAACAACGGGGAGAGGGCGGGCTATGGCTACACCTTC.

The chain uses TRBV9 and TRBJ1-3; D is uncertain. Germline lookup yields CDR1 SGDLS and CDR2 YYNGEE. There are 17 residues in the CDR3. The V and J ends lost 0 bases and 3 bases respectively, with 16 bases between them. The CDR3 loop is CASSVGLGSKNGNTIYF. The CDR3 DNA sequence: TGTGCCAGCAGCGTAGGCCTCGGGTCAAAGAATGGAAACACCATATATTTT.

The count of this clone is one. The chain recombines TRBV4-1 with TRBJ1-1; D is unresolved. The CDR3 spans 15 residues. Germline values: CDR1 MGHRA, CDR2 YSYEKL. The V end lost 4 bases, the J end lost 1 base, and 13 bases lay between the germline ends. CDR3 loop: CASSRSGKTNTEAFF. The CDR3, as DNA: TGCGCCAGCAGCCGATCCGGGAAGACGAACACTGAAGCTTTCTTT.

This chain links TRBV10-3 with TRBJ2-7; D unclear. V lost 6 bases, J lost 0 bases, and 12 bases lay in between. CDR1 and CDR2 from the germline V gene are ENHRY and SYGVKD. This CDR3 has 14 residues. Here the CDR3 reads CAIRSATSSYEQYF. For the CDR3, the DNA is TGTGCCATCAGGTCCGCCACGAGCTCCTACGAGCAGTACTTC.

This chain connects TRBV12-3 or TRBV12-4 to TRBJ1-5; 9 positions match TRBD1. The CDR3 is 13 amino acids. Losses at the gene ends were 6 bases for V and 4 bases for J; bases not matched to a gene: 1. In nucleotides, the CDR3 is TGTGCCAGCAGAGGACAGGGGAATCAGCCCCAGCATTTT. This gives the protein CASRGQGNQPQHF.

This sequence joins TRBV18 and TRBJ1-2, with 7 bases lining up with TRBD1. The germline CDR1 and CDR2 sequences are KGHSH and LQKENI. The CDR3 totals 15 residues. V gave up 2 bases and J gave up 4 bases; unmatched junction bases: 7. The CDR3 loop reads CASSPTGDSLYGYTF. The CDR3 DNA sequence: TGTGCCAGCTCACCAACAGGGGACTCTCTCTATGGCTACACCTTC. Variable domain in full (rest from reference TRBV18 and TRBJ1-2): NAGVMQNPRHLVRRRGQEARLRCSPMKGHSHVYWYRQLPEEGLKFMVYLQKENIIDESGMPKERFSAEFPKEGPSILRIQQVVRGDSAAYFCASSPTGDSLYGYTFGSGTRLTVV.

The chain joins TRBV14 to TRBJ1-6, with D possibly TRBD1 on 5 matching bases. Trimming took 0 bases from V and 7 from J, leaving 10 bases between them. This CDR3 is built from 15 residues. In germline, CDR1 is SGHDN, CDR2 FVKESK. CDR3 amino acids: CASSQDGQGNSPLHF. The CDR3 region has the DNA TGTGCCAGCAGCCAAGATGGGCAGGGAAATTCACCCCTCCACTTT.

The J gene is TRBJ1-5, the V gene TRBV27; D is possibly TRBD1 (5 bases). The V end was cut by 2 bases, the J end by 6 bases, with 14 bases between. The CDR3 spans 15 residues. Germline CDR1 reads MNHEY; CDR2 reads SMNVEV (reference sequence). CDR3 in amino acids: CASSLAGKESQPQHF. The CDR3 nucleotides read TGTGCCAGCAGTTTAGCAGGGAAGGAAAGTCAGCCCCAGCATTTT.

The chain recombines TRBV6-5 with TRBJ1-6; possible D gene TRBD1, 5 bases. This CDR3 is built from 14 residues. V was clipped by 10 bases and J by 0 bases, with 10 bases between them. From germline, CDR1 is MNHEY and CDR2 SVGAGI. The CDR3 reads CAIAGSSYNSPLHF. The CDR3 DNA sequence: TGTGCCATTGCAGGGTCCTCCTATAATTCACCCCTCCACTTT.

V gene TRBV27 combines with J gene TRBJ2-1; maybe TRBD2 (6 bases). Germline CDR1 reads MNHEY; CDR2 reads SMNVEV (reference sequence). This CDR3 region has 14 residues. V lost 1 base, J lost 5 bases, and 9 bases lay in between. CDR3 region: CASSLYGGHNEQFF. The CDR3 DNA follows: TGTGCCAGCAGTTTATACGGGGGTCACAATGAGCAGTTCTTC.

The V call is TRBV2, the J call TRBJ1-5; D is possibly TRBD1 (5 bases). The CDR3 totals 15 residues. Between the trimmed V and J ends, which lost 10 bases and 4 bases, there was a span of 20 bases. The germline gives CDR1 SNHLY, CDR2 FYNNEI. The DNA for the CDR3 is TGTGCCACCACCAACGATGGGGGGGGAAATCAGCCCCAGCATTTT. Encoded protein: CATTNDGGGNQPQHF. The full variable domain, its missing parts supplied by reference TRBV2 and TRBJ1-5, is EPEVTQTPSHQVTQMGQEVILRCVPISNHLYFYWYRQILGQKVEFLVSFYNNEISEKSEIFDDQFSVERPDGSNFTLKIRSTKLEDSAMYFCATTNDGGGNQPQHFGDGTRLSIL.

The CDR3 DNA sequence: TGTGCCAGCAGACAGAGCTCCTATAATTCACCCCTCCACTTT. Translation gives CASRQSSYNSPLHF. The chain has TRBV6-5 and TRBJ1-6, with D unresolved. CDR1 is MNHEY and CDR2 is SVGAGI in the germline V gene. Trimming removed 6 bases from V and 0 bases from J, with 6 bases in between. This CDR3 is 14 amino acids long.

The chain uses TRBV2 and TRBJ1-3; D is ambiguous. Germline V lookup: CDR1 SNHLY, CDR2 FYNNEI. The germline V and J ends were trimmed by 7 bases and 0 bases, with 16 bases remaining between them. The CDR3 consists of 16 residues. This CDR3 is CASTLSIQVSGNTIYF. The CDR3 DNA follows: TGTGCCAGCACCCTTTCTATTCAAGTCTCTGGAAACACCATATATTTT.

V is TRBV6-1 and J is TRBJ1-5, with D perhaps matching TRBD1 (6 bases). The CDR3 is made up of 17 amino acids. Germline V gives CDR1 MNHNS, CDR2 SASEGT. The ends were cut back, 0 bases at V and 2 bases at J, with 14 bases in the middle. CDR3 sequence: CASSEAGTPFRNQPQHF. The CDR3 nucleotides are TGTGCCAGCAGTGAAGCTGGGACACCCTTCCGCAATCAGCCCCAGCATTTT.

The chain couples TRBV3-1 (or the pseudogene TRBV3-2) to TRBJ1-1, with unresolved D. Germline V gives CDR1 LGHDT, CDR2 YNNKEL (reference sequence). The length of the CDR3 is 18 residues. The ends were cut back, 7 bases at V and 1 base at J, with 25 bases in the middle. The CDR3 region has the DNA TGTGCCAGCACCCAGAGGATCCAAGGTCGGGTCGGGAACACTGAAGCTTTCTTT. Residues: CASTQRIQGRVGNTEAFF.

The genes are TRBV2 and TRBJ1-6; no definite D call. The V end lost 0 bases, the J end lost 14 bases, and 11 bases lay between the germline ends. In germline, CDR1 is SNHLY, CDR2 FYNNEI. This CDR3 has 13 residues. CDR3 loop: CASSEAGWRALHF. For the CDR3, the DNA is TGTGCCAGCAGTGAAGCCGGTTGGAGGGCCCTCCACTTT.

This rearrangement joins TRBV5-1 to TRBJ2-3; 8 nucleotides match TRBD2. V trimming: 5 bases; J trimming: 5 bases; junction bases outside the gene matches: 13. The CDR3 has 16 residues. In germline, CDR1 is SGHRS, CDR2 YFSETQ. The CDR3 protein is CASSTGTSRRGDTQYF. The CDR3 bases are TGCGCCAGCAGTACCGGGACTAGTCGACGGGGAGATACGCAGTATTTT.

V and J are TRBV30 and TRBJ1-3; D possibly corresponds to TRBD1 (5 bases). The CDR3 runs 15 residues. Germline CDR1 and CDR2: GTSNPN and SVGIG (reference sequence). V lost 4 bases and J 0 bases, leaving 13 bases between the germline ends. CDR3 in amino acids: CAWMGQIYSGNTIYF. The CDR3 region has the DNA TGTGCCTGGATGGGGCAGATCTACTCTGGAAACACCATATATTTT. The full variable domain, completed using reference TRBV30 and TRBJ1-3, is SQTIHQWPATLVQPVGSPLSLECTVEGTSNPNLYWYRQAAGRGLQLLFYSVGIGQISSEVPQNLSASRPQDRQFILSSKKLLLSDSGFYLCAWMGQIYSGNTIYFGEGSWLTVV.

The DNA for the CDR3 is TGTGCCAGCAGCGCGGGACAGGGGGTGAGACAGCCCCAGCATTTT. This translates into CASSAGQGVRQPQHF. J is TRBJ1-5 and V is TRBV5-6; 11 bases fit TRBD1. CDR1 and CDR2 from the germline V gene are SGHDT and YYEEEE. This CDR3 spans 15 amino acids. The V gene end was trimmed by 4 bases and the J gene end by 7 bases; junction bases not matched to a gene: 7.

This CDR3 is CATSDPTGKNYGYTF. DNA for the CDR3: TGTGCCACCAGTGATCCGACAGGGAAAAACTATGGCTACACCTTC. The chain combines TRBV24-1 with TRBJ1-2, with 7 bases aligning to TRBD1. With V trimmed by 3 bases and J by 2 bases, 5 bases remained unmatched. This CDR3 has 15 amino acids. Germline CDR1 is KGHDR and CDR2 is SFDVKD.

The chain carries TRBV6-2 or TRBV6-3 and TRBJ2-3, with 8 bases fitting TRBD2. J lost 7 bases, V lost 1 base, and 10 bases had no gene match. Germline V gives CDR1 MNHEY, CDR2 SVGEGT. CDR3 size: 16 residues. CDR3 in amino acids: CASSYWSRGEENTQYF. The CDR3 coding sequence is TGTGCCAGCAGTTACTGGTCGCGGGGGGAGGAAAATACGCAGTATTTT.